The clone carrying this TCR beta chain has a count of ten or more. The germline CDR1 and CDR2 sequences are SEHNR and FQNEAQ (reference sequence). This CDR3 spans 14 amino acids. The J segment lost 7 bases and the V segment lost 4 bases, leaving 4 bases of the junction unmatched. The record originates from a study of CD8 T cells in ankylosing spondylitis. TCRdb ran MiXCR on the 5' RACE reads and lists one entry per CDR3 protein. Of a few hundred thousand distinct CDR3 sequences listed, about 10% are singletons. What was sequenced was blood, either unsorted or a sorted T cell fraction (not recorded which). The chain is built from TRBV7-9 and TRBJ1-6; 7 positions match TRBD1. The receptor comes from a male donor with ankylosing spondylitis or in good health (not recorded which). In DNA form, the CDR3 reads TGTGCCAGCAGCTCAGGGACAGCAAATTCACCCCTCCACTTT. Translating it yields CASSSGTANSPLHF.